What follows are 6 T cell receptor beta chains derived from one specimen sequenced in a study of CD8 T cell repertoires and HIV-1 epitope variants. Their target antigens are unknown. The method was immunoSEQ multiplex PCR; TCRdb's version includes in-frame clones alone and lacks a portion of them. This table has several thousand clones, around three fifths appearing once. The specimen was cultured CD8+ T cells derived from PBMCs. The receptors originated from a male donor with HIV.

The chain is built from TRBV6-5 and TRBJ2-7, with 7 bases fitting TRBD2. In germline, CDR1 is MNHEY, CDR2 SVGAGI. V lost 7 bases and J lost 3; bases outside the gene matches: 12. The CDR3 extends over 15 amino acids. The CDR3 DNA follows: TGTGCCAGCAAAGTGGCGGGGGAGGGATACTACGAGCAGTACTTC. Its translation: CASKVAGEGYYEQYF.

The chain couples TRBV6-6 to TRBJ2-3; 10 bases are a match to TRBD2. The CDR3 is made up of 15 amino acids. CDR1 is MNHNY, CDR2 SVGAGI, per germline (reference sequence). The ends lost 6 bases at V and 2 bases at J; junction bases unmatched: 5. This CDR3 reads CASRYGLADTDTQYF. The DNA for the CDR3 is TGTGCCAGCAGGTACGGACTAGCGGACACAGATACGCAGTATTTT.

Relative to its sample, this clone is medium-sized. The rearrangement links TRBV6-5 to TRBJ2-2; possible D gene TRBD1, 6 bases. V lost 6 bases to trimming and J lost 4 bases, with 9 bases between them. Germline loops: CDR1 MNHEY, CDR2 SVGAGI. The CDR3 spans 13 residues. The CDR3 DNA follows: TGTGCCAGCAGCTCGGACAGCACCGGGGAGCTGTTTTTT. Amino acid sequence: CASSSDSTGELFF.

CDR3 nucleotide sequence: TGTGCCAGCAGCTCGGGACTAGCGACAGATACGCAGTATTTT. Amino acids: CASSSGLATDTQYF. The chain joins TRBV7-2 to TRBJ2-3; 10 nucleotides agree with TRBD2. Trimming at V came to 4 bases and at J to 3 bases, leaving 1 base not matched to a gene. The CDR3 consists of 14 residues. In germline, CDR1 is SGHTA, CDR2 FQGNSA.

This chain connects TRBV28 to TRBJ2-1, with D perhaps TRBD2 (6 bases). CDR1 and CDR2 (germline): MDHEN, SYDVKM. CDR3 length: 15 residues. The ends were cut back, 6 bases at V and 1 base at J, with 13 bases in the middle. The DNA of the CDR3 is TGTGCCAGCAGCCCGGGAGAGGGGTCCTACAATGAGCAGTTCTTC. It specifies CASSPGEGSYNEQFF.

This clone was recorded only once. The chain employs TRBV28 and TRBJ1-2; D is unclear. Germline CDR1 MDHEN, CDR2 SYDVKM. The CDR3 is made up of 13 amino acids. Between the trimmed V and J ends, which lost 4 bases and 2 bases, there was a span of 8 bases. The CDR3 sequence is CASSSPLNYGYTF. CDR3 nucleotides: TGTGCCAGCAGTTCGCCCCTAAACTATGGCTACACCTTC.